This TCR beta chain was sequenced during a study of blood T cells in healthy people across ages. Study-wide results and limits: The percentage of naive T cells correlated strongly with TCR beta diversity.

Approximately 9.1 milliliters was the volume of peripheral blood drawn from each donor. The V gene lost 4 bases and the J gene lost 8 bases, with 6 bases spanning the gap. This CDR3 is 12 amino acids long. As concerns this clonotype: Antigen unknown.

Primed by a sample-barcoded 5' primer and a J-beta primer mix, a second PCR proceeded for about 6 to 12 cycles. Every cDNA was tagged by a template-switch adaptor with 12 random nucleotides. TCRdb called the 5' RACE reads again in MiXCR, with one record for every CDR3 protein. The sample comprises hundreds of thousands of distinct CDR3 sequences, roughly 43% of which are singletons, and around 23% rests with the top ten. Sequencing was done on a sample of blood. This TCR derives from a man older than 75 in good health. This chain uses TRBV12-3 or TRBV12-4 with TRBJ1-6; D not certain. CDR3 protein: CASSSSYSPLHF. The CDR3 region has the DNA TGTGCCAGCAGTTCTAGTTATTCACCCCTCCACTTT.